The rows below give T cell receptor beta chains drawn from one sample of a study of CD8+CD57+ T cells in acquired aplastic anemia. Via MiXCR, TCRdb re-called the reads, giving one row per CDR3 protein. The data hold roughly 220,000 distinct CDR3 sequences, with about 60% observed a single time. Source material: sorted CD4+, CD8+, or CD8+CD57+ T cells (not recorded which) from PBMCs. These receptors were taken from a human donor with aplastic anemia. CDR3s include the opening cysteine and the closing phenylalanine or tryptophan. A D gene is named only where the DNA matches it firmly. The listing skips clone size in some rows; elsewhere it reads once, few, many or a size class.

-	TRBJ1-3	TRBV24-1	-	TGTGCCACCAGTGATTTGCAGTTCTGCACCATATATTTT	CATSDLQFCTIYF
-	TRBJ2-7	TRBV9	many	TGTGCCAGCAGCGTAGGCAGGGCTGGATACGAGCAGTACTTC	CASSVGRAGYEQYF
-	TRBJ1-2	TRBV27	many	TGTGCCAGCAGTTTTGTAGGCAGTCCCAACTATGGCTACACCTTC	CASSFVGSPNYGYTF
-	TRBJ2-2	TRBV10-3	-	TGTGCCATATACAGATCAGGGGGAGGAATTCCCGGGGAGCTGTTTTTT	CAIYRSGGGIPGELFF
TRBD2	TRBJ2-5	TRBV10-3	-	TGTGCCATCAGTAAGGGACTAGCGGGGGGCCAAGAGACCCAGTACTTC	CAISKGLAGGQETQYF
-	TRBJ2-7	TRBV7-2	-	TGTGCCAGCAGCTCTAGCGCCGGGGAGGCCAAGTACTTC	CASSSSAGEAKYF
-	TRBJ2-1	TRBV24-1	-	TGTGCCACCAGTGACCCGGGGGCAGGGGATGAGCAGTTCTTC	CATSDPGAGDEQFF
-	TRBJ1-5	TRBV2	-	TGTGCCAGCAGTGCCGAACAGGGTCCGGCCCAGCCCCAGCATTTT	CASSAEQGPAQPQHF
-	TRBJ2-3	TRBV7-8	-	TGTGCCAGCAGCCTTGACACCACAGATACGCAGTATTTT	CASSLDTTDTQYF
-	TRBJ1-3	TRBV6-5	few	TGTGCCAGCAGTTACTCCGGGAGCGATGGAAACACCATATATTTT	CASSYSGSDGNTIYF
-	TRBJ2-1	TRBV7-8	-	TGTGCCAGCAGCCTATACAGACAGGCCTCCTACAATGAGCAGTTCTTC	CASSLYRQASYNEQFF
TRBD2	TRBJ2-7	TRBV30	-	TGTGCCTGGAGTGTGTCTAGCGGATACGAGCAGTACTTC	CAWSVSSGYEQYF
TRBD1	TRBJ1-1	TRBV15	-	TGTGCCACCAGCGACCGGGGACAGGGGGTCGCTGAAGCTTTCTTT	CATSDRGQGVAEAFF
TRBD2	TRBJ2-7	TRBV2	few	TGTGCCAGCAGTGATAGGGACTACTCGAGCTCCTACGAGCAGTACTTC	CASSDRDYSSSYEQYF
-	TRBJ2-2	TRBV14	-	TGTGCCAGCAGCCAAGATATCGCCGGGGAGCTGTTTTTT	CASSQDIAGELFF
-	TRBJ1-1	TRBV7-9	once	TGTGCCAGCAGCTTTGGTTGGGGGCTGAGCACTGAAGCTTTCTTT	CASSFGWGLSTEAFF
TRBD1	TRBJ1-5	TRBV19	-	TGTGCCAGTAGTATGGACAGGATAACTCAGCCCCAGCATTTT	CASSMDRITQPQHF
-	TRBJ2-7	TRBV19	-	TGTGCCAGTAGAGGGGCCCGGGGGGACAGCTACGAGCAGTACTTC	CASRGARGDSYEQYF
-	TRBJ2-3	TRBV24-1	many	TGTGCCACCAGTGATGAGGGTATGAGCACAGATACGCAGTATTTT	CATSDEGMSTDTQYF
-	TRBJ2-1	TRBV20-1	-	TGCAGTGCACAACCGGGACTGACCCCTCATGAGCAGTTCTTC	CSAQPGLTPHEQFF
TRBD1	TRBJ1-1	TRBV2	-	TGTGCCAGCAGCTCCCTAAGGACAGGCGTGGAAGCTTTCTTT	CASSSLRTGVEAFF
TRBD1	TRBJ2-3	TRBV7-9	-	TGTGCCAGCAGTCGACAGGGGGGCACAGATACGCAGTATTTT	CASSRQGGTDTQYF
-	TRBJ2-2	TRBV24-1	-	TGTGCCACCAGTGATTTAGGCGAAAGTGACACCGGGGAGCTGTTTTTT	CATSDLGESDTGELFF
-	TRBJ1-1	TRBV2	-	TGTGCCAGCACTTACCCGGACAGTGTGAACACTGAAGCTTTCTTT	CASTYPDSVNTEAFF
-	TRBJ1-1	TRBV19	-	TGTGCCAGTAGACTTTCCCGACAGGCGAACACTGAAGCTTTCTTT	CASRLSRQANTEAFF
-	TRBJ2-5	TRBV2	few	TGTGCCAGCAGCGAGGGGTTAGAAGAGACCCAGTACTTC	CASSEGLEETQYF
-	TRBJ2-3	TRBV10-3	-	TGTGCCAGCAGTCGAACGTTCTCAGATACGCAGTATTTT	CASSRTFSDTQYF
-	TRBJ2-3	TRBV10-3	-	TGTGCCATCACTGGGGCGGACCCTAGCACAGATACGCAGTATTTT	CAITGADPSTDTQYF
-	TRBJ1-6	TRBV9	-	TGTGCCAGCAGCGTAGAGCTGGGGAATAATTCACCCCTCCACTTT	CASSVELGNNSPLHF
TRBD1	TRBJ1-6	TRBV7-9	-	TGTGCCAGCAGCTCTCTATCCGGGACAGGGAGTTCACCCCTCCACTTT	CASSSLSGTGSSPLHF
-	TRBJ2-3	TRBV19	-	TGTGCCAGTAGTATCGGAGGCGCAGATACGCAGTATTTT	CASSIGGADTQYF
TRBD1	TRBJ1-1	TRBV15	-	TGTGCCACCAGCAGACCATTTCCGGGACAGGGGGCGTTGGCTGAAGCTTTCTTT	CATSRPFPGQGALAEAFF
-	TRBJ2-7	TRBV2	-	TGTGCCAGCAACGGAGGCGGAGACTACGAGCAGTACTTC	CASNGGGDYEQYF
-	TRBJ2-5	TRBV29-1	-	TGCAGCGTTTCCTCCCAGACTAGATGGGAGACCCAGTACTTC	CSVSSQTRWETQYF
TRBD1	TRBJ2-2	TRBV24-1	once	TGTGCCACCAGTGATCCGCGGGGGACAGGGGAAACCGGGGAGCTGTTTTTT	CATSDPRGTGETGELFF
TRBD2	TRBJ2-5	TRBV7-7	-	TGTGCTAGCAGCGCCGACGGTAGCGGGAGTGGGGAGACCCAGTACTTC	CASSADGSGSGETQYF
-	TRBJ2-7	TRBV20-1	-	TGCAGTGCTGCTAACCTAGCGTCCTACGAGCAGTACTTC	CSAANLASYEQYF
-	TRBJ1-1	TRBV29-1	once	TGCAGCGTGGGTAACAGGGCTGGAACTGAAGCTTTCTTT	CSVGNRAGTEAFF
-	TRBJ1-2	TRBV2	-	TGTGCCAGCAGCCGGGACGGCAACTATGGCTACACCTTC	CASSRDGNYGYTF
-	TRBJ2-7	TRBV5-5	-	TGTGCCAGCAGCTTTGGGGAAGGACAGCTCTACGAGCAGTACTTC	CASSFGEGQLYEQYF
TRBD1	TRBJ1-5	TRBV19	-	TGTGCCAGTAGTCGTAAGTCGACAGGGTATCAGCCCCAGCATTTT	CASSRKSTGYQPQHF
-	TRBJ1-2	TRBV20-1	-	TGCAGTGCTAGAGACCTACAGGGCTCCCAGAGGCATGGCTACACCTTC	CSARDLQGSQRHGYTF